The 13 T cell receptor beta chains in this list originate from one sample, sequenced in a study of CD8+ T cells in alopecia areata. Extracted from the samples, RNA was reverse transcribed into cDNA to serve as the sequencing template. This table comes from immunoSEQ multiplex PCR, and its TCRdb copy is limited to in-frame clones, with some not included. The sample contains about 270,000 clones, none of them singletons. Combined cutaneous lymph node cells underwent sorting by CD4, CD8alpha, NKG2D, NKG2ACE and additional markers. The sample comprised CD4+ T cells sorted from a lymph node. The receptors were sampled from a C3H/HeJ mouse with alopecia areata. For this strain, the MHC haplotype corresponds to H2-k.

The table lists this clone with many counts. Mouse germline and gene names are used. The read is 4 residues too short to cover the CDR3 end, so that end is filled in from the germline J gene. The chain joins TRBV13-1 to TRBJ2-5, with 12 positions matching TRBD2. The CDR3 is 15 residues long. The V gene's germline CDR1 is NSHNY and CDR2 SYGAGN. The CDR3: CASSGLGGRRDTQYF. Incomplete CDR3 DNA: TGTGCCAGCAGTGGACTGGGGGGGCGCAGGGAC.

This clone has only a few counts. The gene names here belong to mouse. The read is 4 residues too short to cover the CDR3 end, so that end is filled in from the germline J gene. The J gene is TRBJ2-2, the V gene TRBV14; 10 positions agree with TRBD2. Germline CDR1 is SGHDT and CDR2 is FRDEAV. V lost 5 bases to trimming and J lost 1 base; unmatched junction nucleotides: 5. The CDR3 spans 16 residues. The CDR3 bases that were read are TGTGCCAGCAGACCGACTGGGGGGCAAAACACCGGG. This translates into CASRPTGGQNTG. From start to end, the CDR3 is CASRPTGGQNTGQLYF.

This clone was counted only a few times. Gene names follow the mouse nomenclature. This sample also contains other DNA sequences that code for the same CDR3. CDR3 bases read: TGTGCCAGCGGTGACTCTGGGGGGGCGCGAGAC. This gives the protein CASGDSGGARD. The whole CDR3 sequence reads CASGDSGGARDTQYF. V usage is TRBV13-2 and J usage is TRBJ2-5; TRBD2 agrees at 10 bases. From the germline J gene comes the end of the CDR3, since the read stops 4 residues before it. Germline V gene lookup returns CDR1 NNHNN and CDR2 SYGAGS (reference sequence). CDR3 length: 15 residues.

This clone has a handful of counts. Germline and genes here are mouse. The CDR3 goes on 4 residues after the read ends, and that part is filled in from the germline J gene. The V gene is TRBV13-2, the J gene TRBJ2-1; TRBD2 aligns across 8 bases. The CDR3 covers 14 residues. Germline CDR1 reads NNHNN; CDR2 reads SYGAGS (reference sequence). The CDR3 here is CASGDAGGQAEQFF. The CDR3 DNA, read in part, is TGTGCCAGCGGTGATGCGGGGGGGCAGGCT.

This clone was observed a few times. Any gene name here is a mouse gene name. The read falls 4 residues short of the CDR3 end, and the missing part is taken from the germline J gene. This rearrangement joins TRBV13-1 to TRBJ2-1; TRBD1 matches at 7 bases. V lost 1 base and J lost 3; bases outside the gene matches: 7. The V gene's germline CDR1 is NSHNY and CDR2 SYGAGN. The CDR3 is 16 residues long. Partial CDR3 DNA: TGTGCCAGCAGTGATAGGACGGGACAGTTCTATGCT. Translating gives CASSDRTGQFYA. The CDR3 as a whole reads CASSDRTGQFYAEQFF.

This clone showed up just a few times. The gene symbols are mouse symbols. With the read ending 4 residues before the CDR3 end, the germline J gene is used to fill in that end. The chain couples TRBV17 to TRBJ2-7; 12 bases map to TRBD1. Germline CDR1 reads MNHDT; CDR2 reads YYDKIL. The CDR3 totals 15 residues. The V segment lost 6 bases and the J segment 2 bases; nucleotides outside the gene matches: 5. The CDR3 loop is CASSTGTGGPYEQYF. The DNA read from the CDR3 is TGTGCTAGCAGCACCGGGACAGGGGGCCCCTAT.

The table lists this clone with a few counts. Mouse names are used for the genes. The read terminates 4 residues before the CDR3 end, so the remaining end is supplied by the germline J gene. V gene TRBV5 combines with J gene TRBJ1-1, with TRBD1 matching over 12 bases. Germline values: CDR1 LGHNA, CDR2 YNLKQL (reference sequence). The CDR3 totals 16 residues. V gave up 4 bases and J gave up 0 bases; unmatched junction bases: 3. CDR3 amino acids: CASSLGQGAANTEVFF. The covered CDR3 bases are TGTGCCAGCAGCCTGGGACAGGGGGCTGCAAACACA.

This clone has more than one count but fewer than ten. Mouse gene names and germline throughout. The read stops 4 residues short of the end of the CDR3; the missing end is completed from the germline J gene. The genes are TRBV1 and TRBJ2-5; possible D gene TRBD1, 5 bases. The germline V gene has CDR1 NSQYPW and CDR2 LRSPGD (reference sequence). V was trimmed by 4 bases and J by 0 bases, leaving 8 bases between them. The CDR3 has 14 residues. The covered CDR3 bases are TGCACCTGCAGTGGCAGGGTTAACCAAGAC. Translating gives CTCSGRVNQD. The complete CDR3 reads CTCSGRVNQDTQYF.

Turning to this clone: The listed genes are named as in mouse. With the read ending 4 residues before the CDR3 end, the germline J gene is used to fill in that end. The chain joins TRBV5 to TRBJ2-1; the match to TRBD2 covers 12 bases. The germline CDR1 and CDR2 sequences are LGHNA and YNLKQL (reference sequence). Trimming removed 0 bases from V and 6 bases from J; junction bases left unmatched: 3. CDR3 length equals 16 residues. The CDR3 is CASSQEGTGGFAEQFF. CDR3 bases read: TGTGCCAGCAGCCAAGAGGGGACTGGGGGGTTTGCT.

This clone was observed a handful of times. The gene symbols are mouse symbols. With the read ending 4 residues before the CDR3 end, the germline J gene is used to fill in that end. This sequence joins TRBV13-1 and TRBJ2-1; 7 bases map to TRBD1. This CDR3 has 14 amino acids. The germline CDR1 and CDR2 sequences are NSHNY and SYGAGN. CDR3 sequence: CASSDAQGWAEQFF. CDR3 DNA (partial): TGTGCCAGCAGTGATGCACAGGGGTGGGCT.

Of note for this clone: Germline and genes: mouse. Coverage ceases 4 residues before the CDR3 finishes, and the germline J gene fills in the end. Other DNA sequences in the same sample also yield this CDR3. The chain joins TRBV13-1 to TRBJ2-7, with TRBD1 matching 12 bases. Germline CDR1 is NSHNY and CDR2 is SYGAGN. This CDR3 comprises 15 residues. CDR3: CASSDAGQGAYEQYF. CDR3 DNA (partial): TGTGCCAGCAGTGATGCGGGACAGGGGGCTTAT.

On this clone itself: Gene names and germline refer to mouse. The read finishes 4 residues shy of the CDR3 end, and the germline J gene is used to complete it. The chain links TRBV5 to TRBJ2-3, with D perhaps matching TRBD2 (6 bases). The germline gives CDR1 LGHNA, CDR2 YNLKQL (reference sequence). This CDR3 has 15 amino acids. Trimming shortened V by 0 bases and J by 3 bases, and 10 bases separated the two germline ends. Incomplete CDR3 DNA: TGTGCCAGCAGCCAAGATTGGGGGAGGGCAGAA. Translation: CASSQDWGRAE. The full CDR3 sequence reads CASSQDWGRAETLYF.

At least ten counts were recorded for this clone. Gene names denote mouse genes. The read terminates 4 residues before the CDR3 end, so the remaining end is supplied by the germline J gene. V usage is TRBV1 and J usage is TRBJ1-2, with D maybe TRBD1 (5 bases). V was cut by 0 bases and J by 4 bases, with 12 bases left in between. Germline CDR1 is NSQYPW and CDR2 is LRSPGD (reference sequence). The CDR3 has 15 amino acids. CDR3 residues: CTCSADLGGGSDYTF. Incomplete CDR3 DNA: TGCACCTGCAGTGCAGATCTCGGGGGGGGCTCC.